The 30 T cell receptor beta chains given below trace back to one sample, sequenced in a study of cytomegalovirus exposure and HLA in healthy donors. The PCR made use of 60 Vbeta and 13 Jbeta primers. Libraries were prepared by immunoSEQ multiplex PCR; TCRdb keeps only in-frame clonotypes and omits some of them. This sample contains 38,000 or so clones. Sequences were obtained from PBMCs. These receptors were collected from a man aged 35 to 55 in good health and CMV-seropositive.

V and J are TRBV11-3 and TRBJ2-1, with D possibly being TRBD2 (6 bases). The length of the CDR3 is 16 residues. Per germline, CDR1 SGHNT and CDR2 YENEEA. Trimming took off 1 base at V and 7 bases at J, with 17 bases between the two ends. The CDR3 loop reads CASSLVAGGAGNEQFF. The CDR3 DNA sequence: TGTGCCAGCAGCTTAGTCGCAGGAGGGGCGGGGAATGAGCAGTTCTTC.

The rearrangement uses TRBV5-1 and TRBJ1-2; D is possibly TRBD1 (6 bases). The germline V gene encodes CDR1 SGHRS and CDR2 YFSETQ. The CDR3 is 12 amino acids. Trimming cost V 4 bases and J 6 bases, with 10 bases left between them. CDR3 DNA: TGCGCCAGCAGCCGGACAGCGGATGGCTACACCTTC. This codes for CASSRTADGYTF.

The V and J genes are TRBV10-1 and TRBJ2-5; 8 nucleotides align to TRBD2. Trimming at V came to 6 bases and at J to 5 bases, leaving 11 bases not matched to a gene. From germline, CDR1 is WNHNN and CDR2 SYGVQD (reference sequence). This CDR3 spans 15 amino acids. CDR3: CASRSVAGNRETQYF. CDR3 in DNA: TGCGCCAGCAGGAGCGTAGCGGGAAATAGGGAGACCCAGTACTTC.

The chain has TRBV20-1 and TRBJ2-5; weak D call: TRBD1 (6 bases). Matching the DNA end better, TRBJ2-7 makes the J call doubtful. Germline CDR1 DFQATT, CDR2 SNEGSKA (reference sequence). The CDR3 runs 11 residues. The CDR3 coding sequence is TGCAGTGCTACCCAGGGGCACGAGCAGTACTTC. Its protein product is CSATQGHEQYF.

The gene calls are TRBV7-8 and TRBJ2-3; 16 nucleotides line up with TRBD2. The CDR3 contains 19 residues. With 0 bases clipped from V and 0 bases from J, the junction kept 3 bases outside the gene matches. CDR1 is SGHVS and CDR2 is FQNEAQ in the germline V gene. CDR3 sequence (DNA): TGTGCCAGCAGCTTAGCGCTGGGACTAGCGGGAGGGAGCACAGATACGCAGTATTTT. This gives the protein CASSLALGLAGGSTDTQYF.

The chain couples TRBV10-1 to TRBJ1-2, with 9 bases lining up with TRBD1. The CDR3 totals 13 residues. Trimming removed 6 bases from V and 8 bases from J; junction bases left unmatched: 7. Germline V gene lookup returns CDR1 WNHNN and CDR2 SYGVQD (reference sequence). The DNA for the CDR3 is TGCGCCAGCAGCGCGGACAGGGGATACGGCTACACCTTC. It specifies CASSADRGYGYTF.

This sequence joins TRBV6-1 and TRBJ2-5; 13 nucleotides line up with TRBD2. The germline V gene encodes CDR1 MNHNS and CDR2 SASEGT. The CDR3 consists of 12 residues. V lost 3 bases, J lost 14 bases, and 3 bases stayed unmatched. CDR3 sequence: CASSEGTSGKYF. CDR3 DNA sequence: TGTGCCAGCAGTGAGGGGACTAGCGGGAAATACTTC.

The chain is built from TRBV7-3 and TRBJ2-7; possible D gene TRBD2, 7 bases. The CDR3 runs to 14 residues. The V and J ends lost 5 bases and 0 bases respectively, with 11 bases between them. Germline CDR1 SGHTA, CDR2 FQGTGA. CDR3 sequence (DNA): TGTGCCAGCAGCGGTGGGGGGGCCTCCTACGAGCAGTACTTC. Its protein is CASSGGGASYEQYF.

CDR3 sequence: CASSPGTGPTEAFF. The CDR3, as DNA: TGTGCCAGCAGCCCGGGGACAGGGCCGACTGAAGCTTTCTTT. This chain links TRBV11-3 with TRBJ1-1; TRBD1 aligns across 9 bases. From germline, CDR1 is SGHNT and CDR2 YENEEA. V lost 5 bases to trimming and J lost 5 bases; unmatched junction nucleotides: 6. This CDR3 has 14 amino acids.

The chain employs TRBV6-5 and TRBJ1-2; 9 nucleotides line up with TRBD1. This CDR3 region has 14 residues. The V gene end was trimmed by 6 bases and the J gene end by 4 bases; junction bases not matched to a gene: 6. CDR1 is MNHEY, CDR2 SVGAGI, per germline. The CDR3: CASRTGQGGYGYTF. CDR3 nucleotides: TGTGCCAGCAGAACGGGACAGGGAGGCTATGGCTACACCTTC.

The chain combines TRBV10-3 with TRBJ1-1, with 7 bases aligning to TRBD1. The length of the CDR3 is 15 residues. V lost 3 bases and J lost 1; bases outside the gene matches: 5. Germline values: CDR1 ENHRY, CDR2 SYGVKD. The chain's CDR3 is CAISDRTGQNTEAFF. The DNA of the CDR3 is TGTGCCATCAGTGACAGGACAGGTCAGAACACTGAAGCTTTCTTT.

The gene calls are TRBV11-2 and TRBJ2-7; 8 bases line up with TRBD2. Losses at the gene ends were 3 bases for V and 2 bases for J; bases not matched to a gene: 12. The CDR3 consists of 17 residues. Germline lookup yields CDR1 SGHAT and CDR2 FQNNGV. CDR3 loop: CASSLVFSGMGAYEQYF. The CDR3, as DNA: TGTGCCAGCAGCTTGGTTTTTAGCGGGATGGGGGCCTACGAGCAGTACTTC.

The chain couples TRBV29-1 to TRBJ2-7; 7 nucleotides agree with TRBD2. V shed 7 bases and J 0 bases; nucleotides not matched to a gene: 9. The CDR3 has 14 amino acids. Germline CDR1 and CDR2: SQVTM and ANQGSEA. The DNA for the CDR3 is TGCAGCGCAACTGAGCGGGGTACCTCCTACGAGCAGTACTTC. Encoded protein: CSATERGTSYEQYF.

The chain is built from TRBV5-6 and TRBJ2-5, with 7 bases fitting TRBD1. The V and J ends lost 4 bases and 4 bases, in that order; junction bases with no gene match: 10. The CDR3 covers 15 residues. Per the germline V gene, CDR1 is SGHDT and CDR2 is YYEEEE. The CDR3 loop is CASSPLTGSRETQYF. The CDR3 DNA reads TGTGCCAGCAGCCCATTGACAGGGAGCAGAGAGACCCAGTACTTC.

This chain uses TRBV7-2 with TRBJ2-3; 16 nucleotides line up with TRBD2. The junction had 5 bases not matched to a gene; V was cut back by 5 bases and J by 6 bases. The CDR3 spans 16 residues. The germline V gene encodes CDR1 SGHTA and CDR2 FQGNSA. As DNA, the CDR3 is TGTGCCAGCAGCCCGGGACTAGCGGGAGGGGTTGATACGCAGTATTTT. It is translated as CASSPGLAGGVDTQYF.

V and J are TRBV7-6 and TRBJ2-3; no clear D. There are 13 residues in the CDR3. V lost 3 bases and J 4 bases, leaving 8 bases between the germline ends. Per germline, CDR1 SGHVS and CDR2 FNYEAQ. CDR3: CASSFEESDTQYF. The CDR3 region has the DNA TGTGCCAGCAGCTTCGAGGAGTCAGATACGCAGTATTTT.

The CDR3 region is CASSQGDRVAQFF. Here the CDR3 DNA reads TGTGCCAGCAGCCAAGGGGACAGGGTGGCGCAGTTCTTC. The chain is built from TRBV14 and TRBJ2-1; 9 bases map to TRBD1. V was pared by 1 base and J by 12 bases, with 4 bases of the junction left unmatched. The V gene's germline CDR1 is SGHDN and CDR2 FVKESK. This CDR3 contains 13 residues. Using reference TRBV14 and TRBJ2-1 for the parts outside the CDR3, the full variable domain is EAGVTQFPSHSVIEKGQTVTLRCDPISGHDNLYWYRRVMGKEIKFLLHFVKESKQDESGMPNNRFLAERTGGTYSTLKVQPAELEDSGVYFCASSQGDRVAQFFGPGTRLTVL.

The chain couples TRBV9 to TRBJ2-5; 7 nucleotides align to TRBD1. The CDR3 is 14 amino acids. V lost 4 bases and J lost 3; bases outside the gene matches: 6. Germline V lookup: CDR1 SGDLS, CDR2 YYNGEE. The chain's CDR3 is CASSSRTGEETQYF. The CDR3 DNA reads as TGTGCCAGCAGCTCCAGAACAGGGGAAGAGACCCAGTACTTC.

The genes are TRBV12-5 and TRBJ1-2; 9 bases fit TRBD1. V lost 4 bases and J lost 6; bases outside the gene matches: 3. From germline, CDR1 is LGHNT and CDR2 FRNRAP. There are 13 residues in the CDR3. The CDR3 DNA reads as TGTGCTAGTGGTTGGCGGACAGGGGATGGCTACACCTTC. Translated, it gives CASGWRTGDGYTF.

The chain links TRBV7-9 to TRBJ2-1, with TRBD1 identical over 7 bases. The CDR3 contains 14 residues. After removal of 0 bases from V and 8 bases from J, the junction contained 4 bases not matched to a gene. Germline assignment: CDR1 SEHNR and CDR2 FQNEAQ (reference sequence). The CDR3 DNA reads as TGTGCCAGCAGCTTAGCTCTAGGGGGCGATGAGCAGTTCTTC. This sequence encodes CASSLALGGDEQFF.

The chain recombines TRBV6-5 with TRBJ1-1; the D is unclear. Trimming cost V 6 bases and J 0 bases, with 5 bases left between them. The germline CDR1 and CDR2 sequences are MNHEY and SVGAGI. The CDR3 sequence is 12 residues long. CDR3 in DNA: TGTGCCAGCAGCTCAGTGAACACTGAAGCTTTCTTT. Translated, it gives CASSSVNTEAFF.

V gene TRBV28 combines with J gene TRBJ2-7, with D perhaps matching TRBD2 (6 bases). V shed 6 bases and J shed 5 bases, with 14 bases lying between them. From germline, CDR1 is MDHEN and CDR2 SYDVKM. The CDR3 runs to 13 residues. The CDR3 region is CASRPGTEDEQYF. The CDR3 bases are TGTGCCAGCAGACCCGGGACTGAGGACGAGCAGTACTTC. Drawing the rest from reference TRBV28 and TRBJ2-7, the complete variable domain is DVKVTQSSRYLVKRTGEKVFLECVQDMDHENMFWYRQDPGLGLRLIYFSYDVKMKEKGDIPEGYSVSREKKERFSLILESASTNQTSMYLCASRPGTEDEQYFGPGTRLTVT.

V gene TRBV15 combines with J gene TRBJ1-2; D ambiguous. The CDR3 has 12 residues. Deletions cut 0 bases from V and 7 bases from J, with 6 bases between. CDR1 LNHNV and CDR2 YYDKDF come from the germline V gene (reference sequence). DNA for the CDR3: TGTGCCACCAGCAGAGATACAGCTGGCTACACCTTC. The encoded protein is CATSRDTAGYTF.

The chain links TRBV18 to TRBJ1-4; 7 nucleotides align to TRBD1. Germline V gene sequence: CDR1 KGHSH, CDR2 LQKENI. V trimming: 6 bases; J trimming: 0 bases; junction bases outside the gene matches: 4. The CDR3 is 15 amino acids. The DNA of the CDR3 is TGTGCCAGCTCTGACAGGGTATCAACTAATGAAAAACTGTTTTTT. Amino acid sequence: CASSDRVSTNEKLFF.

The CDR3: CASTPDRDVSEAFF. The CDR3 bases are TGTGCCAGCACACCAGACAGGGATGTGTCTGAAGCTTTCTTT. V usage is TRBV7-8 and J usage is TRBJ1-1, with 7 bases lining up with TRBD1. The germline V gene has CDR1 SGHVS and CDR2 FQNEAQ. The CDR3 extends over 14 amino acids. J lost 6 bases, V lost 7 bases, and 11 bases had no gene match.

V gene TRBV11-2 combines with J gene TRBJ2-1; TRBD2 aligns across 9 bases. The CDR3 contains 16 residues. Trimming at V came to 0 bases and at J to 1 base, leaving 1 base not matched to a gene. Germline V gives CDR1 SGHAT, CDR2 FQNNGV. The CDR3 nucleotides read TGTGCCAGCAGCTTAGAAGCGGGAGGATCCTACAATGAGCAGTTCTTC. It specifies CASSLEAGGSYNEQFF.

This rearrangement joins TRBV5-1 to TRBJ1-1, with a possible D match to TRBD1 (6 bases). The CDR3 runs 14 residues. V was cut by 1 base and J by 8 bases, with 15 bases left in between. Germline lookup yields CDR1 SGHRS and CDR2 YFSETQ. This chain's CDR3 is CASSLQQGMGEAFF. The CDR3 DNA reads TGCGCCAGCAGCTTGCAACAGGGAATGGGAGAAGCTTTCTTT.

For the CDR3, the DNA is TGTGCCTGGAGTGTTGGGCGCACTTCTGGGGCCAACGTCCTGACTTTC. Protein product: CAWSVGRTSGANVLTF. This chain uses TRBV30 with TRBJ2-6; no reliable D call. The CDR3 totals 16 residues. Germline CDR1 reads GTSNPN; CDR2 reads SVGIG (reference sequence). V lost 0 bases to trimming and J lost 1 base, with 10 bases between them.

This chain joins TRBV29-1 and TRBJ2-1; the D is unclear. The V gene lost 6 bases and the J gene lost 6 bases, with 18 bases spanning the gap. This CDR3 comprises 14 residues. The germline gives CDR1 SQVTM, CDR2 ANQGSEA. The CDR3 nucleotides are TGCAGCGTCGAAACGGGTCGAGGTAGCAATGAGCAGTTCTTC. It is translated as CSVETGRGSNEQFF.

This chain joins TRBV7-2 and TRBJ1-5; 7 bases are a match to TRBD1. V was clipped by 1 base and J by 5 bases; unmatched bases: 5. This CDR3 contains 15 residues. Germline loops: CDR1 SGHTA, CDR2 FQGNSA. DNA for the CDR3: TGTGCCAGCAGCTTAGGCGACAGGGAGCATCAGCCCCAGCATTTT. Its protein is CASSLGDREHQPQHF.